A selection of T cell receptor beta chains follows, all from one sample in a study of human T cells and chemical hapten exposure. TCRdb called the RACE reads again in MiXCR, with one record for every CDR3 protein. The repertoire holds around 71,000 distinct CDR3 sequences, with about 9.4% as singletons. The source was whole blood, collected in connection with sensitization to the hapten diphenylcyclopropenone (DPC). The receptor set was obtained from a woman aged 35 to 49 with alopecia areata. Some clones in this sample may be carry-over from other donors' samples. Both conserved end residues are part of each CDR3. The D gene is left open where the match is weak. Size is omitted from some rows. Given values are once, few, many or a class for expanded clones.

TRBJ1-1 | NA | many | TRBV7-8 | TGTGCCAGCAGCTTAGTGGCCACTGAAGCTTTCTTT | CASSLVATEAFF
TRBJ2-5 | NA | many | TRBV7-2 | TGTGCCAGCAGCTTGATGGGGACGGCGCAAGAGACCCAGTACTTC | CASSLMGTAQETQYF
TRBJ2-5 | NA | many | TRBV4-3 | TGCGCCAGCAGCCAAGATACGGGTGTAAGGGGAGGAGAGACCCAGTACTTC | CASSQDTGVRGGETQYF
TRBJ2-1 | TRBD2 | NA | TRBV5-1 | TGCGCCAGCAGCTTGGAACGAGCGGGGGGGCGAGATGAGCAGTTCTTC | CASSLERAGGRDEQFF
TRBJ2-1 | TRBD1 | many | TRBV7-9 | TGTGCCAGCACCCCCTCCCCGGGACAGGGCGGAAATGAGCAGTTCTTC | CASTPSPGQGGNEQFF
TRBJ2-7 | NA | few | TRBV4-1 | TGCGCCAGCAGCCAAGATTATTACGCGGCGGACGCCTACGAGCAGTACTTC | CASSQDYYAADAYEQYF
TRBJ2-1 | NA | many | TRBV30 | TGTGCCAAAGACGCCAAGGGGACCCGTGAGCAGTTCTTC | CAKDAKGTREQFF
TRBJ2-1 | NA | NA | TRBV6-2/TRBV6-3 | TGTGCCAGCAGTGCCGGGACGGCCACCTACAATGAGCAGTTCTTC | CASSAGTATYNEQFF
TRBJ2-5 | NA | few | TRBV7-2 | TGTGCCAGCAGCCCCCTCAAAGAGACCCAGTACTTC | CASSPLKETQYF
TRBJ2-3 | NA | many | TRBV7-9 | TGTGCCAGCAGCTTCGGGGGACGGGCAGATACGCAGTATTTT | CASSFGGRADTQYF
TRBJ1-4 | NA | many | TRBV5-1 | TGCGCCAGCAGCCGGACAGCAACTAATGAAAAACTGTTTTTT | CASSRTATNEKLFF
TRBJ2-3 | TRBD2 | many | TRBV24-1 | TGTGCCACCAGTGCAAGGACTAGCGGCCGCACAGATACGCAGTATTTT | CATSARTSGRTDTQYF
TRBJ1-6 | NA | NA | TRBV25-1 | TGTGTCAGCAGAGGAACCCGGGACCGCCTTAATTCACCCCTCCACTTT | CVSRGTRDRLNSPLHF
TRBJ1-5 | NA | many | TRBV7-2 | TGTGCCAGCAGCTTAGAACAGTTCAATCAGCCCCAGCATTTT | CASSLEQFNQPQHF
TRBJ2-6 | TRBD2 | many | TRBV4-3 | TGCGCCAGCAGCCATGAATGGGGTAGCGGGGAGCCCTCTGGGGCCAACGTCCTGACTTTC | CASSHEWGSGEPSGANVLTF
TRBJ2-5 | NA | many | TRBV7-6 | TGTGCCAGCAGCTTAGAGTCCGGGGGGCCGTGGGAGACCCAGTACTTC | CASSLESGGPWETQYF
TRBJ2-7 | NA | many | TRBV20-1 | TGCAGTGCCCCCTTAGGCTACGAGCAGTACTTC | CSAPLGYEQYF
TRBJ2-3 | NA | few | TRBV28 | TGTGCCAGCAGTAGCGGGACAGGTGGGGAATATACGCAGTATTTT | CASSSGTGGEYTQYF
TRBJ2-3 | TRBD2 | many | TRBV7-8 | TGTGCCAGCAGCTTAGTCGGGGGGGCCAAAGATACGCAGTATTTT | CASSLVGGAKDTQYF
TRBJ1-1 | NA | NA | TRBV5-6 | TGTGCCAGCAGCTTGGTATATCTGAACACTGAAGCTTTCTTT | CASSLVYLNTEAFF
TRBJ2-7 | NA | many | TRBV11-2 | TGTGCCAGCAGTTTTCGAGTCGGGGGAGGCCTGAAAAAGAACTCCTACGAGCAGTACTTC | CASSFRVGGGLKKNSYEQYF
TRBJ2-7 | NA | many | TRBV6-2/TRBV6-3 | TGTCTCGTTATGGAAACACCGACGAGTTCGCTGCAGTACTTC | CLVMETPTSSLQYF
TRBJ1-1 | TRBD1 | few | TRBV6-5 | TGTGCCAGCTCGACTCCCACCGGGACAGGGGGATCCGGAAAAGCTTTCTTT | CASSTPTGTGGSGKAFF
TRBJ2-1 | NA | many | TRBV6-2/TRBV6-3 | TGTGCCAGCAGTGTCCCGGGACTGTCCCCCCGGGAGCAGTTCTTC | CASSVPGLSPREQFF
TRBJ2-7 | NA | NA | TRBV11-2 | TGTGCCAGCAGCTTAGCTCTTGGGGAGCAGTACTTC | CASSLALGEQYF
TRBJ1-5 | NA | many | TRBV30 | TGTGCCTGGAGTGTTAGAGTCGGCGGCGATAGCAATCAGCCCCAGCATTTT | CAWSVRVGGDSNQPQHF
TRBJ2-5 | NA | few | TRBV6-2/TRBV6-3 | TGTGCCAGCAGTTACCCCGGTCTAGCTGGGGAGACCCAGTACTTC | CASSYPGLAGETQYF
TRBJ2-7 | NA | NA | TRBV20-1 | TGCAGTGCTAGTCCCGGCGGGCAGGGGAGGGGGCACGAGCAGTACTTC | CSASPGGQGRGHEQYF
TRBJ2-7 | NA | many | TRBV2 | TGTGCCATAGGCCGCGGGGCGAACCCCTACGAGCAGTACTTC | CAIGRGANPYEQYF
TRBJ2-6 | NA | many | TRBV19 | TGTGCCAGTAGTATGAAGGGAATGGGGGCCAACGTCCTGACTTTC | CASSMKGMGANVLTF
TRBJ2-2 | NA | NA | TRBV6-5 | TGTGCCAGCAGTGATAGAGGGGGAGCGAACACCGGGGAGCTGTTTTTT | CASSDRGGANTGELFF
TRBJ2-2 | NA | NA | TRBV16 | TGTGCCAGCAGCCGACAACGGACTTTCACCGGGGAGCTGTTTTTT | CASSRQRTFTGELFF
TRBJ1-1 | NA | NA | TRBV5-6 | TGTGCCAGCAGCGCTCGGGGGTTCACTGAAGCTTTCTTT | CASSARGFTEAFF
TRBJ2-3 | TRBD1 | NA | TRBV5-6 | TGTGCCAGCAGCCCACTGGGCGGCAGGGGGCCGGGCACAGATACGCAGTATTTT | CASSPLGGRGPGTDTQYF
TRBJ1-2 | NA | NA | TRBV7-9 | TGTGCCAGCAGCTTACACGAGACGGCTAACTATGGCTACACCTTC | CASSLHETANYGYTF
TRBJ2-2 | TRBD1 | many | TRBV7-9 | TGTGCCAGCAATCTGGCGACAGGGAGCACCGGGGAGCTGTTTTTT | CASNLATGSTGELFF
TRBJ2-5 | TRBD1 | NA | TRBV29-1 | TGCAGCGTCCTACAGGGGGCCCAAGAGACCCAGTACTTC | CSVLQGAQETQYF